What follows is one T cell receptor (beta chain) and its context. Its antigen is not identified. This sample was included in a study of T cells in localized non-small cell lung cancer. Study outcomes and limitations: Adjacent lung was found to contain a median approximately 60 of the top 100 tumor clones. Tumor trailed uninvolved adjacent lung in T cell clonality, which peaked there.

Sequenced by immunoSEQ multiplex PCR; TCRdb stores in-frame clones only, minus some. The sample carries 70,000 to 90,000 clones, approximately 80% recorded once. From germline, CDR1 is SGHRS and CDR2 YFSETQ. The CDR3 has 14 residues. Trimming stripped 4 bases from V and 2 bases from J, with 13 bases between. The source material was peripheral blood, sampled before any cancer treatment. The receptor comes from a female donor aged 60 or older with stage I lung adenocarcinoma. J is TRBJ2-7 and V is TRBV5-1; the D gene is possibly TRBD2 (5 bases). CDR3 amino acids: CASSQEYGAYEQYF. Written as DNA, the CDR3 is TGCGCCAGCAGCCAGGAGTACGGGGCCTACGAGCAGTACTTC.